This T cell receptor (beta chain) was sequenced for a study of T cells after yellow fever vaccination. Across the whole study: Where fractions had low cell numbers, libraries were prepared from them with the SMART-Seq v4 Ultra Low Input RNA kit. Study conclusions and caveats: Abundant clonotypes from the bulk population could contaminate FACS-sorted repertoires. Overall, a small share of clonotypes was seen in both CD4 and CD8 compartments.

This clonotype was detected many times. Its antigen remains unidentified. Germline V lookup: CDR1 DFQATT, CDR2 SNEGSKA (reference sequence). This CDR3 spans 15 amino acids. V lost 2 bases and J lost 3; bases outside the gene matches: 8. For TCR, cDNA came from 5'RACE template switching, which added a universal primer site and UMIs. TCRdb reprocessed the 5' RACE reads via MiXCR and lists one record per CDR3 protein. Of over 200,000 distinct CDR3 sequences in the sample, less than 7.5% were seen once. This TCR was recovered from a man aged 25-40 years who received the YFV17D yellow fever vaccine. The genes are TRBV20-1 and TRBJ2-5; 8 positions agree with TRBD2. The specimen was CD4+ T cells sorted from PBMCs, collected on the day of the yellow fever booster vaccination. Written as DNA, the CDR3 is TGCAGTGCTAGACGTAGCGGGACCCTTAAAGAGACCCAGTACTTC. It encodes CSARRSGTLKETQYF.